The 31 T cell receptor beta chains in this list originate from one sample, sequenced in a study of cytomegalovirus exposure and HLA in healthy donors. With 60 Vbeta and 13 Jbeta primers, the PCR was carried out. Clones were read by immunoSEQ multiplex PCR, and TCRdb kept only the in-frame ones, dropping some. The table for this sample gives 40,000 to 50,000 clones. Source material: PBMCs. The receptors originated from a middle-aged woman in good health and CMV-seronegative.

The chain links TRBV9 to TRBJ2-3; D uncertain. The germline V gene encodes CDR1 SGDLS and CDR2 YYNGEE. V dropped 3 bases and J dropped 2 bases, with 7 bases sitting between them. This CDR3 comprises 13 residues. The CDR3 nucleotides are TGTGCCAGCAGCGAGACTCTCACAGATACGCAGTATTTT. This translates into CASSETLTDTQYF.

The V and J genes are TRBV7-2 and TRBJ2-7; 14 bases fit TRBD2. Germline CDR1 and CDR2: SGHTA and FQGNSA. This CDR3 has 18 residues. V was clipped by 1 base and J by 2 bases; unmatched bases: 7. CDR3 region: CASSLVGLAGGNTYEQYF. CDR3 DNA sequence: TGTGCCAGCAGCTTAGTCGGACTAGCGGGGGGTAATACCTACGAGCAGTACTTC.

The rearrangement joins TRBV18 to TRBJ1-2; 8 bases are shared with TRBD1. J gave up 8 bases and V 3 bases, and 8 bases lay outside the gene matches. This CDR3 has 14 amino acids. The germline V gene encodes CDR1 KGHSH and CDR2 LQKENI. The CDR3 region is CASSPMDRAGGYTF. For the CDR3, the DNA is TGTGCCAGCTCACCGATGGACAGGGCTGGAGGCTACACCTTC. Complete variable domain (other parts from reference TRBV18 and TRBJ1-2): NAGVMQNPRHLVRRRGQEARLRCSPMKGHSHVYWYRQLPEEGLKFMVYLQKENIIDESGMPKERFSAEFPKEGPSILRIQQVVRGDSAAYFCASSPMDRAGGYTFGSGTRLTVV.

The chain couples TRBV21-1 to TRBJ2-7; the D call of TRBD1 is as the table states it, not checked on the DNA. TRBV21-1 is labeled a pseudogene. The CDR3 totals 14 residues. CDR3 in DNA: TGTGCCAGCACCCTGGTGGGGCTAGCCTACGAGCAGTACTTC. Protein sequence: CASTLVGLAYEQYF.

Worth noting for this clone: One junction end disagrees with the germline gene, perhaps due to a read error. The V and J genes are TRBV28 and TRBJ2-5; 7 bases are shared with TRBD1. The CDR3 length is 14 residues. Germline lookup yields CDR1 MDHEN and CDR2 SYDVKM. CDR3 amino acids: CASSSITGVENQYF. The CDR3 region has the DNA TGTGCCAGCAGCTCGATCACAGGGGTCGAGAACCAGTACTTC.

The V gene is TRBV6-4, the J gene TRBJ2-2, with TRBD1 matching 9 bases. Germline V gene sequence: CDR1 MRHNA, CDR2 SNTAGT. The CDR3 sequence is 14 residues long. The junction had 6 bases not matched to a gene; V was cut back by 6 bases and J by 7 bases. CDR3 DNA: TGTGCCAGCAGCTCGACAGGGGGAGACGGGGAGCTGTTTTTT. Protein sequence: CASSSTGGDGELFF.

The chain is built from TRBV4-2 and TRBJ1-1; no firm D call. The V end lost 1 base, the J end lost 4 bases, and 10 bases lay between the germline ends. Germline V lookup: CDR1 LGHNA, CDR2 YNFKEQ. The CDR3 sequence is 14 residues long. CDR3 region: CASSQGRAATEAFF. DNA for the CDR3: TGTGCCAGCAGCCAAGGCCGCGCTGCCACTGAAGCTTTCTTT.

The chain uses TRBV19 and TRBJ1-5; 7 bases align to TRBD1. The CDR3 consists of 15 residues. J gave up 0 bases and V 7 bases, and 6 bases lay outside the gene matches. Germline V gene sequence: CDR1 LNHDA, CDR2 SQIVND (reference sequence). CDR3 loop: CASNPQGVSNQPQHF. The CDR3 DNA reads as TGTGCCAGTAACCCTCAGGGGGTTAGCAATCAGCCCCAGCATTTT.

Comments on this clone: Other nucleotide sequences in the sample specify the same CDR3. The gene calls are TRBV12-5 and TRBJ2-4; 10 nucleotides agree with TRBD2. Germline V gene data show CDR1 as LGHNT and CDR2 as FRNRAP. The CDR3 sequence is 18 residues long. The J segment lost 3 bases and the V segment lost 5 bases, leaving 13 bases of the junction unmatched. The CDR3: CASGPGIAGGRVKNIQYF. The CDR3 nucleotides are TGTGCTAGTGGTCCCGGGATAGCGGGGGGCAGGGTCAAAAACATTCAGTACTTC.

This sequence joins TRBV5-4 and TRBJ2-5; perhaps TRBD2 as D (5 bases). The CDR3 is 15 amino acids. CDR1 and CDR2 (germline): SGHNT, YYREEE (reference sequence). The germline V and J ends were trimmed by 1 base and 5 bases, with 15 bases remaining between them. CDR3 residues: CASSLRKNRRETQYF. For the CDR3, the DNA is TGTGCCAGCAGCTTGAGAAAGAATAGGAGGGAGACCCAGTACTTC.

CDR3 residues: CASSHRHRGLNQPQHF. CDR3 nucleotides: TGCGCCAGCAGCCACCGGCACAGGGGACTTAATCAGCCCCAGCATTTT. The chain employs TRBV4-1 and TRBJ1-5; 7 bases map to TRBD1. The CDR3 has 16 amino acids. The V segment lost 3 bases and the J segment 4 bases; nucleotides outside the gene matches: 9. CDR1 and CDR2 from the germline V gene are MGHRA and YSYEKL.

V gene TRBV2 combines with J gene TRBJ2-2, with D maybe TRBD1 (5 bases). Germline V gene lookup returns CDR1 SNHLY and CDR2 FYNNEI. Deletions cut 6 bases from V and 4 bases from J, with 12 bases between. The CDR3 consists of 14 residues. DNA for the CDR3: TGTGCCAGCAGCCAACAGACAGTCACCGGGGAGCTGTTTTTT. This sequence encodes CASSQQTVTGELFF.

V and J are TRBV27 and TRBJ2-7, with a possible D match to TRBD2 (5 bases). This CDR3 region has 15 residues. V lost 1 base and J lost 5, with 15 bases in between. The V gene's germline CDR1 is MNHEY and CDR2 SMNVEV (reference sequence). The CDR3 loop reads CASSLFRGGLHEQYF. The DNA for the CDR3 is TGTGCCAGCAGTTTATTTCGAGGCGGGCTGCACGAGCAGTACTTC.

The chain is built from TRBV10-1 and TRBJ1-1, with D maybe TRBD1 (5 bases). With 3 bases removed from V and 6 bases from J, the gap between germline ends came to 20 bases. CDR1 and CDR2 from the germline V gene are WNHNN and SYGVQD (reference sequence). This CDR3 has 16 residues. The CDR3, as DNA: TGCGCCAGCAGTGAACGGGGGACCCTCAGGGCCGCTGAAGCTTTCTTT. It is translated as CASSERGTLRAAEAFF.

This chain joins TRBV6-9 and TRBJ1-1; D remains ambiguous. This CDR3 spans 13 amino acids. Germline loops: CDR1 MNHGY, CDR2 SVAAGI. V was clipped by 4 bases and J by 1 base, with 7 bases between them. The CDR3 is CASSSKANTEAFF. The DNA for the CDR3 is TGTGCCAGCAGTTCAAAAGCGAACACTGAAGCTTTCTTT.

The chain uses TRBV19 and TRBJ1-1; 8 bases are shared with TRBD1. The CDR3 length is 14 residues. Germline trimming cut 5 bases from V and 4 bases from J; bases unmatched to any gene: 6. CDR1 and CDR2 from the germline V gene are LNHDA and SQIVND (reference sequence). The CDR3 DNA follows: TGTGCCAGTAGTGTACAGGGGGTCGGCACTGAAGCTTTCTTT. It specifies CASSVQGVGTEAFF.

Turning to this clone: One junction end does not reproduce the germline sequence, and a read error may be involved. The chain couples TRBV7-7 to TRBJ2-2; possible D gene TRBD1, 6 bases. CDR1 is SSHAT, CDR2 FNYEAQ, per germline (reference sequence). The CDR3 spans 16 residues. The CDR3 nucleotides are TGTGCTAGCAGCTTTATCAGAGGGGGGAACACCGGGGAGCTGTTTTTT. Its protein product is CASSFIRGGNTGELFF.

The chain joins TRBV11-3 to TRBJ1-2; 7 bases line up with TRBD1. Trimming cost V 6 bases and J 6 bases; bases outside gene matches: 7. CDR3 length: 13 residues. Germline V gene data show CDR1 as SGHNT and CDR2 as YENEEA. In DNA, the CDR3 is TGTGCCAGCAGTCGACAGGGTCAGGATGGCTACACCTTC. Protein product: CASSRQGQDGYTF.

This sequence joins TRBV6-1 and TRBJ1-2; D is unclear. Germline CDR1 MNHNS, CDR2 SASEGT. V was pared by 3 bases and J by 1 base, with 12 bases between. This CDR3 is built from 15 residues. The CDR3 is CASSDWPLLNYGYTF. In nucleotides, the CDR3 is TGTGCCAGCAGTGATTGGCCCCTTCTTAACTATGGCTACACCTTC.

V and J are TRBV25-1 and TRBJ2-5; 9 bases align to TRBD1. The CDR3 contains 15 residues. V shed 4 bases and J 4 bases; nucleotides not matched to a gene: 7. Germline CDR1 and CDR2: MGHDK and SYGVNS. The CDR3 is CASSVGQGEGETQYF. The CDR3 DNA follows: TGTGCCAGCAGTGTGGGACAGGGTGAGGGAGAGACCCAGTACTTC.

V and J are TRBV7-9 and TRBJ1-2; TRBD1 aligns across 9 bases. The CDR3 contains 13 residues. After removal of 3 bases from V and 7 bases from J, the junction contained 3 bases not matched to a gene. Germline V gene sequence: CDR1 SEHNR, CDR2 FQNEAQ (reference sequence). Here the CDR3 DNA reads TGTGCCAGCAGCTTCGGGACAGGGAGTGGCTACACCTTC. It codes for CASSFGTGSGYTF. Filled out from reference TRBV7-9 and TRBJ1-2, the complete variable domain reads DTGVSQNPRHKITKRGQNVTFRCDPISEHNRLYWYRQTLGQGPEFLTYFQNEAQLEKSRLLSDRFSAERPKGSFSTLEIQRTEQGDSAMYLCASSFGTGSGYTFGSGTRLTVV.

The gene calls are TRBV4-1 and TRBJ2-5; tentatively, D is TRBD2 (5 bases). V lost 1 base, J lost 5 bases, and 20 bases lay in between. This CDR3 comprises 17 residues. Per germline, CDR1 MGHRA and CDR2 YSYEKL. The CDR3 nucleotides read TGCGCCAGCAGCCAAGTCGCCCTCGGGATCACACAGGAGACCCAGTACTTC. This sequence encodes CASSQVALGITQETQYF.

This rearrangement joins TRBV6-1 to TRBJ2-1, with TRBD2 matching 7 bases. The CDR3 is 12 amino acids. Germline assignment: CDR1 MNHNS and CDR2 SASEGT. After removal of 8 bases from V and 10 bases from J, the junction contained 8 bases not matched to a gene. The CDR3 reads CASYRGVREQFF. As DNA, the CDR3 is TGTGCCAGCTATCGGGGGGTCCGGGAGCAGTTCTTC.

The rearrangement links TRBV23-1 to TRBJ1-5; the match to TRBD1 covers 7 bases. TRBV23-1 qualifies as an ORF whose function is uncertain. J lost 3 bases, V lost 1 base, and 9 bases had no gene match. This CDR3 comprises 17 residues. The CDR3 region has the DNA TGCGCCAGCAGTCAATTCCCAAAAGACAGGGCCAATCAGCCCCAGCATTTT. Protein sequence: CASSQFPKDRANQPQHF.

The rearrangement joins TRBV5-1 to TRBJ2-5, with 11 bases fitting TRBD2. CDR1 and CDR2 from the germline V gene are SGHRS and YFSETQ. With 4 bases clipped from V and 10 bases from J, the junction kept 18 bases outside the gene matches. The CDR3 extends over 17 amino acids. CDR3 amino acids: CASSTRPTSGGEGNQYF. CDR3 nucleotide sequence: TGCGCCAGCAGCACCAGGCCAACTAGCGGGGGTGAGGGGAACCAGTACTTC. The whole variable domain, filled in from reference TRBV5-1 and TRBJ2-5, reads KAGVTQTPRYLIKTRGQQVTLSCSPISGHRSVSWYQQTPGQGLQFLFEYFSETQRNKGNFPGRFSGRQFSNSRSEMNVSTLELGDSALYLCASSTRPTSGGEGNQYFGPGTRLLVL.

The chain recombines TRBV5-1 with TRBJ2-7; 11 positions agree with TRBD1. This CDR3 spans 14 amino acids. The V gene end was trimmed by 2 bases and the J gene end by 4 bases; junction bases not matched to a gene: 2. Germline assignment: CDR1 SGHRS and CDR2 YFSETQ. The CDR3 region is CASSFRDRGYEQYF. CDR3 bases: TGCGCCAGCAGCTTCCGGGACAGGGGGTACGAGCAGTACTTC.

The genes are TRBV4-1 and TRBJ2-1, with TRBD1 matching over 9 bases. Germline V gene lookup returns CDR1 MGHRA and CDR2 YSYEKL. CDR3 size: 14 residues. V was clipped by 4 bases and J by 14 bases; unmatched bases: 12. CDR3: CASSPLGGQGKKFF. The DNA of the CDR3 is TGCGCCAGCAGCCCTTTGGGGGGACAGGGCAAGAAGTTCTTC.

The chain combines TRBV5-1 with TRBJ2-7; possibly TRBD2 for D (7 bases). V was clipped by 4 bases and J by 7 bases, with 27 bases between them. Germline V lookup: CDR1 SGHRS, CDR2 YFSETQ. This CDR3 has 17 residues. The CDR3 spells CASSVAVGGGSEDEQYF. In DNA, the CDR3 is TGCGCCAGCAGCGTGGCGGTTGGCGGGGGCAGTGAGGATGAGCAGTACTTC.

To note about this clone: At the DNA level, this CDR3 is encoded by other sequences in the same sample as well. This chain joins TRBV27 and TRBJ1-5; tentative D call: TRBD1 (5 bases). Trimming stripped 5 bases from V and 0 bases from J, with 8 bases between. The CDR3 length is 14 residues. The germline V gene has CDR1 MNHEY and CDR2 SMNVEV (reference sequence). As DNA, the CDR3 is TGTGCCAGCAGTCTTACAGGTAGCAATCAGCCCCAGCATTTT. It translates to CASSLTGSNQPQHF.

The chain uses TRBV30 and TRBJ1-3; no reliable D call. Germline-derived CDR1 and CDR2 are GTSNPN and SVGIG (reference sequence). V lost 1 base and J 12 bases, leaving 13 bases between the germline ends. The CDR3 extends over 12 amino acids. For the CDR3, the DNA is TGTGCCTGGAGTGCGGGAGTTGGGAACATATATTTT. It encodes CAWSAGVGNIYF.

The V and J genes are TRBV5-5 and TRBJ1-4; tentatively, D is TRBD1 (6 bases). This CDR3 comprises 16 residues. Germline V CDR1 and CDR2: SGHKS, YYEKEE (reference sequence). V was shortened by 3 bases and J by 8 bases, with 20 bases between the two germline ends. Written as DNA, the CDR3 is TGTGCCAGCAGCTGGGCATCGCAGGGGATGGGAGAAAAACTGTTTTTT. Protein sequence: CASSWASQGMGEKLFF.